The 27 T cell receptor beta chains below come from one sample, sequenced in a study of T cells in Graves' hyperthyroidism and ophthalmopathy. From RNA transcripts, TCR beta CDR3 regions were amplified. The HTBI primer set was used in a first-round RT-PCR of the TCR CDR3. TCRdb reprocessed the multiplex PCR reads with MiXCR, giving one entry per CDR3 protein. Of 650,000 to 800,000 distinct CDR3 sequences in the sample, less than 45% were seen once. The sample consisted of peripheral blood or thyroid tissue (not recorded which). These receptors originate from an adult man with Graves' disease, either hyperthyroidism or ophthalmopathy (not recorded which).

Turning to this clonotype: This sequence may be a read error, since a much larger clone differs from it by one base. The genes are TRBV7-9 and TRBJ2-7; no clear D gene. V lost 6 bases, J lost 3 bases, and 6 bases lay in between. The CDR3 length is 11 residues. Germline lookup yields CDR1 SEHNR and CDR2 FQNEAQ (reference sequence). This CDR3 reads CASRDDYEQYF. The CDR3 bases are TGTGCCAGCAGGGACGACTACGAGCAGTACTTC.

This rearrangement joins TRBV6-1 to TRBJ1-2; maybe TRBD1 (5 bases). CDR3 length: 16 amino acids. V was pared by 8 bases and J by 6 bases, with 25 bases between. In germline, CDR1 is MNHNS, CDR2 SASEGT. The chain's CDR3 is CASSPRFRDSGDGYTF. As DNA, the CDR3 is TGTGCCAGCTCACCACGGTTCCGAGACAGCGGGGATGGCTACACCTTC.

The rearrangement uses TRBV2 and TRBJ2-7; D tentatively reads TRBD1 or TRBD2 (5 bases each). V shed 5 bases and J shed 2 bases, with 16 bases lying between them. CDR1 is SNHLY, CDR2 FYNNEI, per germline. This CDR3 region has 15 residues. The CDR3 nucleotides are TGTGCCAGCAGTTACCCTGGGGACCGCGCCTACGAGCAGTACTTC. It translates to CASSYPGDRAYEQYF. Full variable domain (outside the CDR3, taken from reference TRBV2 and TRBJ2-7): EPEVTQTPSHQVTQMGQEVILRCVPISNHLYFYWYRQILGQKVEFLVSFYNNEISEKSEIFDDQFSVERPDGSNFTLKIRSTKLEDSAMYFCASSYPGDRAYEQYFGPGTRLTVT.

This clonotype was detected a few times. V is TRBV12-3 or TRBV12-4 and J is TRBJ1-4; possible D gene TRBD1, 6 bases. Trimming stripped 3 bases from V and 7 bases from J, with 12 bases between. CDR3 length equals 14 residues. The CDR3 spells CASSFQGLGEKLFF. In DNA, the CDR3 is TGTGCCAGCAGTTTCCAGGGGCTTGGTGAAAAACTGTTTTTT.

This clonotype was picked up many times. The CDR3 DNA reads as TGCAGCGTTGATAGTGGGGTAGAGACCCAGTACTTC. Protein sequence: CSVDSGVETQYF. The chain combines TRBV29-1 with TRBJ2-5; D not certain. Germline V gives CDR1 SQVTM, CDR2 ANQGSEA. Between the trimmed V and J ends, which lost 3 bases and 4 bases, there was a span of 9 bases. This CDR3 spans 12 amino acids.

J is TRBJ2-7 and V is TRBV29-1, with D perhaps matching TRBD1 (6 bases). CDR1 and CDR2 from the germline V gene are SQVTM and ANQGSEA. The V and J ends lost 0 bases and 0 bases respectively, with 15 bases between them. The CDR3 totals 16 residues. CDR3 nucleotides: TGCAGCGTTGAAGATTCCGGACAGCGTAGCTCCTACGAGCAGTACTTC. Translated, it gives CSVEDSGQRSSYEQYF.

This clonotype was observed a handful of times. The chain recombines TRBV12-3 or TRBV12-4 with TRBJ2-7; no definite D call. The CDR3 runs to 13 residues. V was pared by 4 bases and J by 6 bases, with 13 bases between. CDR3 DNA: TGTGCCAGCAGTTCGGACCTGGGGTCCGAGCAGTACTTC. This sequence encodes CASSSDLGSEQYF.

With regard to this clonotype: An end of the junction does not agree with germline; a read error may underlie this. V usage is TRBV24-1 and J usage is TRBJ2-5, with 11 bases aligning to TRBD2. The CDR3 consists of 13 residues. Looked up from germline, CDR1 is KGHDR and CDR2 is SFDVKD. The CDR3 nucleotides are TGTTCCACTAGCGGGGGAGGGGCGGAGACCCAGTACTTC. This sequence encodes CSTSGGGAETQYF.

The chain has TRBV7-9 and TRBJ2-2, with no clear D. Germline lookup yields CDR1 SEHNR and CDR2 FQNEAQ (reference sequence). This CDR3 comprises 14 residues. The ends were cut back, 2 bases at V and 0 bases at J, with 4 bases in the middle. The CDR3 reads CASSLSPNTGELFF. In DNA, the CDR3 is TGTGCCAGCAGCTTATCCCCGAACACCGGGGAGCTGTTTTTT.

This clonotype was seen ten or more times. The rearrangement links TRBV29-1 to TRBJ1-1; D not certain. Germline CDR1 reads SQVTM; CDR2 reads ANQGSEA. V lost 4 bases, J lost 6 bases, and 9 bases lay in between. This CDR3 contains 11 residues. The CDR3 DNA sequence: TGCAGCGTTGGCTCAGAAGCTGAAGCTTTCTTT. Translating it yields CSVGSEAEAFF.

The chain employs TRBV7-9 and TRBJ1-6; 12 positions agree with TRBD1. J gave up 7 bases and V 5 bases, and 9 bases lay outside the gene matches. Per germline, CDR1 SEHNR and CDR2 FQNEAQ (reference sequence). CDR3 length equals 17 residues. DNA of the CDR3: TGTGCCAGCAGCCCTACCGGGACAGGGGGCATGAATTCACCCCTCCACTTT. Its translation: CASSPTGTGGMNSPLHF.

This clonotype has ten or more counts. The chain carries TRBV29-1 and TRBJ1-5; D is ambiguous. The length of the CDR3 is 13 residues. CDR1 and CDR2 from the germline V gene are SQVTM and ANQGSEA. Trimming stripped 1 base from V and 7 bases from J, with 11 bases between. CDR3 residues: CSVEAGIGQPQHF. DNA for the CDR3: TGCAGCGTTGAAGCAGGTATTGGCCAGCCCCAGCATTTT.

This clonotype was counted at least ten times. Here the CDR3 reads CASSLIGGSNQPQHF. For the CDR3, the DNA is TGTGCCAGCAGCTTGATCGGTGGGAGCAATCAGCCCCAGCATTTT. The chain uses TRBV5-5 and TRBJ1-5; D unresolved. Germline assignment: CDR1 SGHKS and CDR2 YYEKEE (reference sequence). V shed 1 base and J shed 1 base, with 9 bases lying between them. This CDR3 comprises 15 residues.

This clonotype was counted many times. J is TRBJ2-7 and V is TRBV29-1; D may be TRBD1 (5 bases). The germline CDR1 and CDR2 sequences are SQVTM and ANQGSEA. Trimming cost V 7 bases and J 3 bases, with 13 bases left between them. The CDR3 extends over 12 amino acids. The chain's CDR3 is CSGGVGIYEQYF. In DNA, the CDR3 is TGCAGCGGGGGCGTAGGGATCTACGAGCAGTACTTC.

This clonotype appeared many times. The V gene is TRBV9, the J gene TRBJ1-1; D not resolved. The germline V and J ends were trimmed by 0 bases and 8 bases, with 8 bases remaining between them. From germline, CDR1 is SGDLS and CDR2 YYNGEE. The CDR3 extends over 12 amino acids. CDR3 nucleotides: TGTGCCAGCAGCGTAGACGGGATCGAAGCTTTCTTT. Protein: CASSVDGIEAFF.

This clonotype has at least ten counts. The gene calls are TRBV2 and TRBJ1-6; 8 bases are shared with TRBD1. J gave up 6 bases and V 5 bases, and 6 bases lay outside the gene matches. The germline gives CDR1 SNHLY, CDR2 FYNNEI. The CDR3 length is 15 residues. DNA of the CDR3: TGTGCCAGCAGTCGCCTTGGACAGGGTAATTCACCCCTCCACTTT. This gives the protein CASSRLGQGNSPLHF. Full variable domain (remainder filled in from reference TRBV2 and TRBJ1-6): EPEVTQTPSHQVTQMGQEVILRCVPISNHLYFYWYRQILGQKVEFLVSFYNNEISEKSEIFDDQFSVERPDGSNFTLKIRSTKLEDSAMYFCASSRLGQGNSPLHFGNGTRLTVT.

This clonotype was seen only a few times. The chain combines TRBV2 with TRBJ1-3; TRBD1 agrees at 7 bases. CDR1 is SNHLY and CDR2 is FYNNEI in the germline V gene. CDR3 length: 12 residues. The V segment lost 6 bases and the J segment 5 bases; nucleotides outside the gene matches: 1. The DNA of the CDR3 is TGTGCCAGCAGGGACAGGCGAAACACCATATATTTT. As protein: CASRDRRNTIYF.

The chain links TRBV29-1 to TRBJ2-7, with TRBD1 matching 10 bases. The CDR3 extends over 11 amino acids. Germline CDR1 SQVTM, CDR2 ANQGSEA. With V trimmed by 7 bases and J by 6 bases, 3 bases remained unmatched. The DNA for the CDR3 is TGCAGCGGACAGGGGGCAAGCGAGCAGTACTTC. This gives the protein CSGQGASEQYF.

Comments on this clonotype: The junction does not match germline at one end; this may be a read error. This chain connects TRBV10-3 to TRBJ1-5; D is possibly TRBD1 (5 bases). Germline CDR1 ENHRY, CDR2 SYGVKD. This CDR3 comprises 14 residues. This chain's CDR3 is CASSEGWDLQPQHF. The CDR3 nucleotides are TGTGCCAGCAGTGAGGGATGGGACCTCCAGCCCCAGCATTTT.

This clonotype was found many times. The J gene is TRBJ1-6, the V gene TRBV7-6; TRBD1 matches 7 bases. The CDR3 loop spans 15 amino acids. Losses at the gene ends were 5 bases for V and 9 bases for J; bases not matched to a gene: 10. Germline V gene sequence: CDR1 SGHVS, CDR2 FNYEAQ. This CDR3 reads CASSPGDSGASPLHF. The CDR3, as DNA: TGTGCCAGCAGCCCGGGGGACAGTGGAGCTTCACCCCTCCACTTT.

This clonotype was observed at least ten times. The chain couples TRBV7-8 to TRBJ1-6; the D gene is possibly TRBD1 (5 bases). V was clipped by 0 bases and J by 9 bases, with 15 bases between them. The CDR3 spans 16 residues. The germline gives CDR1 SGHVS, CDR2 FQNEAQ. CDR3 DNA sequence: TGTGCCAGCAGCTTAGCGATGGCGGCAGGGAGTTCACCCCTCCACTTT. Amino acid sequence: CASSLAMAAGSSPLHF.

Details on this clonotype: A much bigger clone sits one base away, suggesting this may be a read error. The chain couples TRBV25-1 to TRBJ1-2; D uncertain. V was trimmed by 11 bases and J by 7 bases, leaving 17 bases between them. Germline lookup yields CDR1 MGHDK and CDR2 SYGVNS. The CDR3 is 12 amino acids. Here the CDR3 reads CALSESYGGYTF. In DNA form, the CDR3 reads TGTGCCCTCAGTGAGTCTTATGGTGGCTACACCTTC.

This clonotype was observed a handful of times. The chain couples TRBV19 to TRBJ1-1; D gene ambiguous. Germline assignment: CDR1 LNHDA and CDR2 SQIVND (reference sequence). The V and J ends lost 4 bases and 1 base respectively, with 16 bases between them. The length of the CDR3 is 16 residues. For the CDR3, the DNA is TGTGCCAGTAGTACACCCTTCTTCCGAAGGAACACTGAAGCTTTCTTT. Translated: CASSTPFFRRNTEAFF.

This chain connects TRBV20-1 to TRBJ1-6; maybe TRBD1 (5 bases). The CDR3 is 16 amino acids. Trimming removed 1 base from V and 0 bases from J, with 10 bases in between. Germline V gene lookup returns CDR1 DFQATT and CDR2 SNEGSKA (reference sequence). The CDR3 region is CSARGREDSYNSPLHF. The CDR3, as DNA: TGCAGTGCTAGAGGCAGGGAGGACTCCTATAATTCACCCCTCCACTTT.

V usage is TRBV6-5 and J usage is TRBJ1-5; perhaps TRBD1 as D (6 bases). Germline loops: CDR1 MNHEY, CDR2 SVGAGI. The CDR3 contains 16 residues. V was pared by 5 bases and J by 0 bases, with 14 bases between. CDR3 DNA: TGTGCCAGCAGTCTGGGACACCAGCTTAGCAATCAGCCCCAGCATTTT. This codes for CASSLGHQLSNQPQHF.

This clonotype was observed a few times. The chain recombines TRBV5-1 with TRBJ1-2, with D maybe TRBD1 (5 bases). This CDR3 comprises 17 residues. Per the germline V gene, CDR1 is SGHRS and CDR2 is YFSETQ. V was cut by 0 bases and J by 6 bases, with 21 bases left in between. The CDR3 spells CASSLEGRSAGGHGYTF. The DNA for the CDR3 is TGCGCCAGCAGCTTGGAGGGACGGTCAGCGGGAGGGCATGGCTACACCTTC.

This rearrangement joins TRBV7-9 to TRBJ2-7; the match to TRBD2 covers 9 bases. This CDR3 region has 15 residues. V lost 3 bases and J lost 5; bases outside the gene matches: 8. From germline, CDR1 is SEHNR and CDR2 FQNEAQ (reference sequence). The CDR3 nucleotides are TGTGCCAGCAGCTTTGCGGGGGGGGAAGGTCACGAGCAGTACTTC. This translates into CASSFAGGEGHEQYF. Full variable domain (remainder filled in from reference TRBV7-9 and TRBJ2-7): DTGVSQNPRHKITKRGQNVTFRCDPISEHNRLYWYRQTLGQGPEFLTYFQNEAQLEKSRLLSDRFSAERPKGSFSTLEIQRTEQGDSAMYLCASSFAGGEGHEQYFGPGTRLTVT.